This T cell receptor (beta chain) was identified in a study of T cells in Graves' hyperthyroidism and ophthalmopathy. This CDR3 is 17 amino acids long. V was shortened by 3 bases and J by 0 bases, with 16 bases between the two germline ends. Germline CDR1 reads SGHAT; CDR2 reads FQNNGV. TCR beta CDR3 region amplification was performed from RNA transcripts. In the first-round RT-PCR of the TCR CDR3, the HTBI primer set was used. TCRdb ran MiXCR on the multiplex PCR reads and lists one entry per CDR3 protein. Of a few hundred thousand distinct CDR3 sequences in the sample, about a sixth were seen once. This clonotype was seen at least ten times.

The sequence was collected from a woman aged 30 to 39 with Graves' hyperthyroidism. The J gene is TRBJ2-3, the V gene TRBV11-2; D could derive from TRBD1 or TRBD2 (6 bases each). The sequenced sample was blood. In DNA, the CDR3 is TGTGCCAGCAGCTTGTTAGGTGGGGGGCCGAGCACAGATACGCAGTATTTT. Protein product: CASSLLGGGPSTDTQYF.